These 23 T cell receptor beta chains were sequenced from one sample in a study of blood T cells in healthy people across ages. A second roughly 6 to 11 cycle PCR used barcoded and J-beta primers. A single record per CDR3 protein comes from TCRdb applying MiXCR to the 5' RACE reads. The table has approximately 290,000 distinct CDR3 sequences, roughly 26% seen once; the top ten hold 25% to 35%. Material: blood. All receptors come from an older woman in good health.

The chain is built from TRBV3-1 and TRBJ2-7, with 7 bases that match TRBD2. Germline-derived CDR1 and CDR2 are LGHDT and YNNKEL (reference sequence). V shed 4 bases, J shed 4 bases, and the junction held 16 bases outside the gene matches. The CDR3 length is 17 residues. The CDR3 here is CASSRPSVTRSGYEQYF. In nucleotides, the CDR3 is TGTGCCAGCAGCCGCCCTTCGGTTACTCGTAGCGGGTACGAGCAGTACTTC.

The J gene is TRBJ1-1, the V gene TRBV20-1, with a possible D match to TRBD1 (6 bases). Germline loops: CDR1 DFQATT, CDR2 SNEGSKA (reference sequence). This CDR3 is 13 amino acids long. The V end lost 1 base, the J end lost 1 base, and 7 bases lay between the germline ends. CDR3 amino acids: CSARGQANTEAFF. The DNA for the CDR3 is TGCAGTGCTAGAGGACAGGCGAACACTGAAGCTTTCTTT.

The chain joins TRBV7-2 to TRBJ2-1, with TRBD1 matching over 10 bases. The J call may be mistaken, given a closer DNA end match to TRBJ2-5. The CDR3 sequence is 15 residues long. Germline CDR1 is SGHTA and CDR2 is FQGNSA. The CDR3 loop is CASSKGQGVLETQYF. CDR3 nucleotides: TGTGCCAGCAGCAAAGGACAGGGGGTCTTGGAGACCCAGTACTTC.

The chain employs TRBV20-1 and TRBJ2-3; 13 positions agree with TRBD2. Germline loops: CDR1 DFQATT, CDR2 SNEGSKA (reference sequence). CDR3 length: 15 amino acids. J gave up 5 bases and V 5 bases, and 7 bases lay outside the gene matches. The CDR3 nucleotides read TGCAGTGCTTCAATACTAGCGGGAGGGCAAGATACGCAGTATTTT. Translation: CSASILAGGQDTQYF.

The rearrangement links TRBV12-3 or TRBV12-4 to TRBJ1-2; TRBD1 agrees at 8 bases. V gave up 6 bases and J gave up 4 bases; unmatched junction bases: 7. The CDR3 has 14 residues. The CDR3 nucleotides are TGTGCCAGCAGAAGACAGGGGAGGAGCTATGGCTACACCTTC. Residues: CASRRQGRSYGYTF.

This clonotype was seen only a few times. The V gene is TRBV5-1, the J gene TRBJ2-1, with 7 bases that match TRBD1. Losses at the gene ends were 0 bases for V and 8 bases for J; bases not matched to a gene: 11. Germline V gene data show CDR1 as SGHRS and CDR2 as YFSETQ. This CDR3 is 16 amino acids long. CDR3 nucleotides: TGCGCCAGCAGCTTGGAGGGTCCGACAGGGAAACATGAGCAGTTCTTC. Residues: CASSLEGPTGKHEQFF.

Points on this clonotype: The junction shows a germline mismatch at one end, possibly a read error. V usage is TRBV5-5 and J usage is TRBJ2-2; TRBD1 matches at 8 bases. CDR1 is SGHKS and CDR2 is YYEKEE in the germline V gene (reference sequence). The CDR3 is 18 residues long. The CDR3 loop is CVSSGPTGVAIRTGELFF. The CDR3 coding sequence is TGTGTCAGCAGCGGACCGACAGGGGTGGCGATTCGAACCGGGGAGCTGTTTTTT.

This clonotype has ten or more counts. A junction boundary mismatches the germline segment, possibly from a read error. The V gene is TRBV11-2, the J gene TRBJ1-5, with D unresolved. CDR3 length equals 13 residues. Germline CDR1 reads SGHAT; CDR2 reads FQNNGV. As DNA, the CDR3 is TGTGCCAGCAGTTTAGGTAGCAATCAGCCCCAGCATTTT. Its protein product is CASSLGSNQPQHF.

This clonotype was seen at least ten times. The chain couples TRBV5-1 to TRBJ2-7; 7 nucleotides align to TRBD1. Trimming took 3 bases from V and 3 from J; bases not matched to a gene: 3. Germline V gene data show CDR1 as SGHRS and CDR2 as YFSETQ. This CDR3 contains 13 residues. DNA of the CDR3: TGCGCCAGCAGCTCGGACAGGTACTACGAGCAGTACTTC. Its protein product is CASSSDRYYEQYF.

The CDR3 protein is CASSGQGENYGYTF. The CDR3 DNA reads as TGCGCCAGCAGCGGACAGGGTGAAAACTATGGCTACACCTTC. The chain is built from TRBV5-1 and TRBJ1-2; 8 bases map to TRBD1. The V gene's germline CDR1 is SGHRS and CDR2 YFSETQ. V shed 4 bases, J shed 2 bases, and the junction held 4 bases outside the gene matches. This CDR3 comprises 14 residues. Looking up the rest from reference TRBV5-1 and TRBJ1-2 gives the full variable domain: KAGVTQTPRYLIKTRGQQVTLSCSPISGHRSVSWYQQTPGQGLQFLFEYFSETQRNKGNFPGRFSGRQFSNSRSEMNVSTLELGDSALYLCASSGQGENYGYTFGSGTRLTVV.

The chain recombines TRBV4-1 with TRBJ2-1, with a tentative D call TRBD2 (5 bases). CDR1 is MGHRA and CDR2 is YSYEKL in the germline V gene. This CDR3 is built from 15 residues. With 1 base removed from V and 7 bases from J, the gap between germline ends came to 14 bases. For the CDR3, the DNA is TGCGCCAGCAGCCAAGTGGGCACTAGATCAAATGAGCAGTTCTTC. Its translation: CASSQVGTRSNEQFF.

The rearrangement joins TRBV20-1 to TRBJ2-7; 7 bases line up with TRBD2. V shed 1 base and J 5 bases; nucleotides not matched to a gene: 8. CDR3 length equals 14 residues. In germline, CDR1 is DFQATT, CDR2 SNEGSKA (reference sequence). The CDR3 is CSARGPMAGDEQYF. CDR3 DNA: TGCAGTGCTAGAGGTCCTATGGCGGGGGACGAGCAGTACTTC.

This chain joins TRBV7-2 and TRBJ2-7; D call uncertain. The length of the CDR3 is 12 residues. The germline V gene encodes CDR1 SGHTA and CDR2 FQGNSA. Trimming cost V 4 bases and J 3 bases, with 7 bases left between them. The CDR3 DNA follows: TGTGCCAGCAGCTCCCCAAACTACGAGCAGTACTTC. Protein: CASSSPNYEQYF.

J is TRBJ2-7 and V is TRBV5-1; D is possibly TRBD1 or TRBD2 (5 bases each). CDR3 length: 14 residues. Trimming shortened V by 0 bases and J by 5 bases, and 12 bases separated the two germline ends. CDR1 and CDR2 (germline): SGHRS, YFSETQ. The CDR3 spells CASSLVGGANEQYF. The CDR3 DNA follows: TGCGCCAGCAGCTTGGTTGGGGGAGCGAACGAGCAGTACTTC.

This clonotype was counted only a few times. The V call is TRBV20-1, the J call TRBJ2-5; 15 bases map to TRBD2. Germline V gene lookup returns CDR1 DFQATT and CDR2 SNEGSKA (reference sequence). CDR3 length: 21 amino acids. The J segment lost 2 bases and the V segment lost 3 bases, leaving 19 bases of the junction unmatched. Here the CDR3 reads CSASVGYRTSGRATQQETQYF. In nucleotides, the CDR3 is TGCAGTGCTAGTGTAGGTTATCGGACTAGCGGGAGGGCAACCCAACAAGAGACCCAGTACTTC.

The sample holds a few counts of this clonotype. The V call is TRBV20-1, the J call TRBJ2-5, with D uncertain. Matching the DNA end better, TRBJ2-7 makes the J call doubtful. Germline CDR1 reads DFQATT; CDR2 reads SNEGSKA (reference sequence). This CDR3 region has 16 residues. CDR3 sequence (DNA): TGCAGTGCAGAGAGGAATAATCTTGCCAGCTCGCGCGAGCAGTACTTC. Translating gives CSAERNNLASSREQYF.

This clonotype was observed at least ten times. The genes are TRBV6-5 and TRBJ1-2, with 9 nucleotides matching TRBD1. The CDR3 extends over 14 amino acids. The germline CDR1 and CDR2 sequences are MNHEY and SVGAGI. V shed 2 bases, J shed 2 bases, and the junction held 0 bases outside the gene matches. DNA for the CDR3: TGTGCCAGCAGTTACGGACAGGGGAACTATGGCTACACCTTC. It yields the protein CASSYGQGNYGYTF.

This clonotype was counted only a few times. This CDR3 reads CASSFVPGARDQPQHF. DNA for the CDR3: TGTGCCAGCAGTTTTGTCCCGGGGGCGCGAGATCAGCCCCAGCATTTT. The chain has TRBV12-3 or TRBV12-4 and TRBJ1-5; D is possibly TRBD1 (6 bases). This CDR3 is 16 amino acids long. V was pared by 3 bases and J by 5 bases, with 17 bases between.

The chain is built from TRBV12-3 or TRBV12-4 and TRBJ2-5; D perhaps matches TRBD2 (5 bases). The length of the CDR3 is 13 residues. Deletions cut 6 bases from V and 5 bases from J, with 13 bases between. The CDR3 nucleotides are TGTGCCAGCAGACTGGACTCGTGGGAGACCCAGTACTTC. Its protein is CASRLDSWETQYF.

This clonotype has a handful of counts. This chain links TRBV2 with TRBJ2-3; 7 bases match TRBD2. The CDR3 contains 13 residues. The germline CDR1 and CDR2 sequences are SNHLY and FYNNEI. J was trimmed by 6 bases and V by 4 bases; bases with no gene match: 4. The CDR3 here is CASSGVAGDTQYF. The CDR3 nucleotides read TGTGCCAGCAGTGGGGTAGCGGGCGATACGCAGTATTTT.

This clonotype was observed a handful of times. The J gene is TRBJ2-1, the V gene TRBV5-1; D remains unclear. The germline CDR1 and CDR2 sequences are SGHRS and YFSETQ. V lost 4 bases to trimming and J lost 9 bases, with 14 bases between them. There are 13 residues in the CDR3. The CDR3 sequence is CASSRASPSEQFF. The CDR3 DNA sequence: TGCGCCAGCAGCAGGGCGTCTCCGAGTGAGCAGTTCTTC.

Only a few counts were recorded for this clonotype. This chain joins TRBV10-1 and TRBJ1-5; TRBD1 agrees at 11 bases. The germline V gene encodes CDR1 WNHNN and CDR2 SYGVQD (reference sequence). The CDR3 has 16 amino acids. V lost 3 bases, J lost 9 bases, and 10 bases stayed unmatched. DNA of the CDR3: TGCGCCAGCAGTGATACCGGGACAGGGGGACATCGGCCCCAGCATTTT. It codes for CASSDTGTGGHRPQHF.

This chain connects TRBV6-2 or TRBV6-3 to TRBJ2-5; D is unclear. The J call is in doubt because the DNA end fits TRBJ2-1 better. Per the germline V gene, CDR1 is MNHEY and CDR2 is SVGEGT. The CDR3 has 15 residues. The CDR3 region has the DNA TGTGCCAGCAGTTACTCGATAACAGCCTACAATGAGCAGTTCTTC. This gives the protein CASSYSITAYNEQFF.